Shown below are 6 T cell receptor beta chains from a single sample sequenced in a study of T cell responses to AZD1222 COVID-19 vaccine. Using immunoSEQ multiplex PCR, the repertoire was profiled, and TCRdb retains in-frame clones only, with some absent. Of roughly 180,000 clones in the sample, approximately 93% were seen once. Sequenced here: peripheral blood, sampled 28 days after the second AZD1222 dose. These receptors all come from an adult who received the AZD1222 COVID-19 vaccine.

This clone has a handful of counts. The genes are TRBV2 and TRBJ2-2, with 8 bases aligning to TRBD1. This CDR3 region has 15 residues. Per germline, CDR1 SNHLY and CDR2 FYNNEI. The V gene end was trimmed by 6 bases and the J gene end by 6 bases; junction bases not matched to a gene: 9. CDR3 loop: CASSRQGFEAGELFF. The CDR3 DNA is TGTGCCAGCAGCCGACAGGGGTTTGAGGCCGGGGAGCTGTTTTTT.

The chain is built from TRBV18 and TRBJ2-5; no clear D gene. V lost 5 bases and J 5 bases, leaving 3 bases between the germline ends. This CDR3 has 10 residues. Germline-derived CDR1 and CDR2 are KGHSH and LQKENI. CDR3 nucleotide sequence: TGTGCCAGCTCAGGGGAGACCCAGTACTTC. The encoded protein is CASSGETQYF. The full variable domain, completed using reference TRBV18 and TRBJ2-5, is NAGVMQNPRHLVRRRGQEARLRCSPMKGHSHVYWYRQLPEEGLKFMVYLQKENIIDESGMPKERFSAEFPKEGPSILRIQQVVRGDSAAYFCASSGETQYFGPGTRLLVL.

This sequence joins TRBV15 and TRBJ1-5; D is perhaps TRBD1 (5 bases). The CDR3 has 16 residues. Germline V gene lookup returns CDR1 LNHNV and CDR2 YYDKDF (reference sequence). Trimming took off 0 bases at V and 3 bases at J, with 12 bases between the two ends. CDR3 in DNA: TGTGCCACCAGCAGAGATGGAAGGGGATTCAATCAGCCCCAGCATTTT. Translation gives CATSRDGRGFNQPQHF.

This chain links TRBV27 with TRBJ2-2; 11 bases line up with TRBD2. V was pared by 2 bases and J by 4 bases, with 9 bases of the junction left unmatched. The CDR3 is 18 amino acids. The germline V gene has CDR1 MNHEY and CDR2 SMNVEV (reference sequence). The CDR3 protein is CASSLTLIAGGVTGELFF. The CDR3 DNA reads TGTGCCAGCAGTTTAACCCTAATAGCGGGAGGGGTCACCGGGGAGCTGTTTTTT.

The table lists this clone with a few counts. The gene calls are TRBV5-1 and TRBJ2-1; no definite D call. V was clipped by 3 bases and J by 4 bases, with 8 bases between them. CDR3 size: 13 residues. Germline CDR1 is SGHRS and CDR2 is YFSETQ. This CDR3 is CASSWTEYNEQFF. The CDR3 DNA sequence: TGCGCCAGCAGCTGGACGGAATACAATGAGCAGTTCTTC.

This chain joins TRBV7-9 and TRBJ2-3; the match to TRBD1 covers 9 bases. The CDR3 length is 17 residues. Germline trimming cut 5 bases from V and 3 bases from J; bases unmatched to any gene: 12. Looked up from germline, CDR1 is SEHNR and CDR2 is FQNEAQ (reference sequence). CDR3 amino acids: CASSLTGTGIRTDTQYF. Here the CDR3 DNA reads TGTGCCAGCAGCCTAACCGGGACAGGGATTAGGACAGATACGCAGTATTTT.